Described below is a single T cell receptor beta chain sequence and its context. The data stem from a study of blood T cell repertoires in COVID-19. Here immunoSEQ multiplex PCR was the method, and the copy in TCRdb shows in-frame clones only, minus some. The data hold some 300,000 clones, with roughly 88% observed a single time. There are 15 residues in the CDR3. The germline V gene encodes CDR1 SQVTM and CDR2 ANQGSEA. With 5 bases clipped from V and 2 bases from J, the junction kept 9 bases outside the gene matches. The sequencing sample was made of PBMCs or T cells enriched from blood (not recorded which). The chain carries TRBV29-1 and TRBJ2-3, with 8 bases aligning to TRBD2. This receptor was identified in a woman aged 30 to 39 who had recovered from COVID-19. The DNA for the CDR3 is TGCAGCGTTCCCCCTAGCGGGTATCTCACAGATACGCAGTATTTT. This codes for CSVPPSGYLTDTQYF.